This T cell receptor (beta chain) appears in the sequencing data of a study of blood T cells in healthy people across ages. Broader study findings: The long-lived group displayed more naive CD4+ cells, plus higher diversity, than the aged donors did.

For the second PCR, which ran for about 7 to 11 cycles, a sample-barcoded 5' primer and a J-beta primer mix were used. One entry per CDR3 protein, called by TCRdb with MiXCR from the 5' RACE reads. Of around 1,000,000 distinct CDR3 sequences detected, about two fifths appear once; the ten largest clones hold around 13%. Concerning this clonotype itself: Antigen specificity is unknown.

Between the trimmed V and J ends, which lost 6 bases and 3 bases, there was a span of 13 bases. This CDR3 is built from 14 residues. CDR1 and CDR2 from the germline V gene are SGHRS and YFSETQ. Healthy Russian Caucasian donors spanned ages about 6 to 90 years. Peripheral blood samples of 7.5 to 10 milliliters were drawn from each donor. This clonotype was sampled from a man younger than 35 in good health. This sequence joins TRBV5-1 and TRBJ2-1; D may be TRBD1 or TRBD2 (5 bases each). The specimen sequenced was blood. The CDR3 is CASNSGTDYNEQFF. The CDR3 region has the DNA TGCGCCAGCAACTCCGGGACGGACTACAATGAGCAGTTCTTC.